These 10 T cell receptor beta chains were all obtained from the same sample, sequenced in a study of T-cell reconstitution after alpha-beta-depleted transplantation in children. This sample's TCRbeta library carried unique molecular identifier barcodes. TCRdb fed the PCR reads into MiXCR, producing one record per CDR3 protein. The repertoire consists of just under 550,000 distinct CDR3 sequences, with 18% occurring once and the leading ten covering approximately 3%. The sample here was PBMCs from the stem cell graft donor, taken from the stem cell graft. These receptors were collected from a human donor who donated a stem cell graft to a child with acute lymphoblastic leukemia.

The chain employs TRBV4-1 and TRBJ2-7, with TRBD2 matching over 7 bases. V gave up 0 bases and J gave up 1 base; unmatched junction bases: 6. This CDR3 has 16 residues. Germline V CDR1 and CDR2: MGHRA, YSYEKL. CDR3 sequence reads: CASSQEVASGSYEQYF. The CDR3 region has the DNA TGCGCCAGCAGCCAAGAGGTCGCTAGCGGATCCTACGAGCAGTACTTC.

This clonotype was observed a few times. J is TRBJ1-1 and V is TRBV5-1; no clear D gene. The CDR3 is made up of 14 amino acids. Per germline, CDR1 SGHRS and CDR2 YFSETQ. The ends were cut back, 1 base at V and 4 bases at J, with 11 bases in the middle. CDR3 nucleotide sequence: TGCGCCAGCAGCTTGTATGAGGGATTCACTGAAGCTTTCTTT. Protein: CASSLYEGFTEAFF.

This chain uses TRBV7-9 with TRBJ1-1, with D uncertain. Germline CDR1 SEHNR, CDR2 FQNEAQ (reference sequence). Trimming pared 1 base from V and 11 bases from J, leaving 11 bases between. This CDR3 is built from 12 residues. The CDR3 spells CASSLVATWAFF. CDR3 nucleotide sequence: TGTGCCAGCAGCTTAGTGGCCACTTGGGCTTTCTTT.

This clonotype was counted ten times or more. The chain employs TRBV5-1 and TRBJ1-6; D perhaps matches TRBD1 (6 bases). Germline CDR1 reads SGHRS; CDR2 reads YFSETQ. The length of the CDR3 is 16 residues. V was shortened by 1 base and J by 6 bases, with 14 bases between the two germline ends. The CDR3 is CASSLHQTGSNSPLHF. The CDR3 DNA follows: TGCGCCAGCAGCTTGCACCAAACAGGGAGTAATTCACCCCTCCACTTT. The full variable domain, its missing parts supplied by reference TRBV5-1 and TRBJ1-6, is KAGVTQTPRYLIKTRGQQVTLSCSPISGHRSVSWYQQTPGQGLQFLFEYFSETQRNKGNFPGRFSGRQFSNSRSEMNVSTLELGDSALYLCASSLHQTGSNSPLHFGNGTRLTVT.

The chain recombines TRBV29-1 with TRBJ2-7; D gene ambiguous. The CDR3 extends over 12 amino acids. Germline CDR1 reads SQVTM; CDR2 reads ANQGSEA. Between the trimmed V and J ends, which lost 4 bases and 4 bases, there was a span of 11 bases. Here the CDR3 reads CSVGHSGYEQYF. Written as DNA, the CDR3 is TGCAGCGTTGGACATTCCGGTTACGAGCAGTACTTC.

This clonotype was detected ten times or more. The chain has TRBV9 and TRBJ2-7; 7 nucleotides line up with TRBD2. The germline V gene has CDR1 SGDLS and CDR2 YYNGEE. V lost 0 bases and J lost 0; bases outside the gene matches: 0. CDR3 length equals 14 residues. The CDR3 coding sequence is TGTGCCAGCAGCGTAGGCGGGAGCTCCTACGAGCAGTACTTC. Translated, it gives CASSVGGSSYEQYF.

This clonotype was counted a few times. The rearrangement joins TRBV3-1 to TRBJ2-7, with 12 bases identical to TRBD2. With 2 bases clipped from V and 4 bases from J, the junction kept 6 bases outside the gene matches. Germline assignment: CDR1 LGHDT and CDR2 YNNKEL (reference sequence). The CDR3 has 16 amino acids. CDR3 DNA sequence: TGTGCCAGCAGCCAAACGACTAGCGGGAGACGGTACGAGCAGTACTTC. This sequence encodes CASSQTTSGRRYEQYF.

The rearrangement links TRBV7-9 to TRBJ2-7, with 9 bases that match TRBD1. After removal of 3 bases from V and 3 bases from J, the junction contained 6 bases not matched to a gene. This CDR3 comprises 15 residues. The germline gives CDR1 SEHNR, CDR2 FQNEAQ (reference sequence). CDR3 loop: CASSLGQGYHYEQYF. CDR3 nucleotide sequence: TGTGCCAGCAGCTTGGGACAGGGTTACCACTACGAGCAGTACTTC.

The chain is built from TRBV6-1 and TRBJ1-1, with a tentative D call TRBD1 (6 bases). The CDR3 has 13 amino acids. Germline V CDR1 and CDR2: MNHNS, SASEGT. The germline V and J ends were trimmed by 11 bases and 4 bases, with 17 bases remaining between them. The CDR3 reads CAGGAGLSTEAFF. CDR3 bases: TGTGCCGGGGGGGCGGGCTTGAGCACTGAAGCTTTCTTT.

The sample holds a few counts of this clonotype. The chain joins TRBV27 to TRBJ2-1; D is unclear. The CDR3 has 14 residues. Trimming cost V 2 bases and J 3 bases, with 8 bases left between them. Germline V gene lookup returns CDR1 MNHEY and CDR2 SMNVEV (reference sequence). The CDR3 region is CASSLAVFYNEQFF. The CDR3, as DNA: TGTGCCAGCAGTTTAGCGGTGTTCTACAATGAGCAGTTCTTC.